The 19 T cell receptor beta chains reported below all come from one sample, sequenced in a study of identical twins. TCRdb called the 5' RACE reads again in MiXCR, with one record for every CDR3 protein. The table lists 1.5 million to 2 million distinct CDR3 sequences, about 32% of them singletons. Sequencing input: cord blood. The receptors were sampled from a newborn girl in good health.

The rearrangement joins TRBV20-1 to TRBJ2-7; a weak D match, TRBD1 (6 bases). This CDR3 spans 13 amino acids. V gave up 2 bases and J gave up 3 bases, with 11 bases separating them. The germline V gene has CDR1 DFQATT and CDR2 SNEGSKA (reference sequence). CDR3 residues: CSARSQTGYEQYF. Here the CDR3 DNA reads TGCAGTGCTAGATCTCAGACAGGCTACGAGCAGTACTTC.

As for this clonotype: A junction boundary mismatches the germline segment, possibly from a read error. CDR3 sequence: CASSIMGISGANVLTF. The CDR3 DNA follows: TGTGCCAGTAGTATCATGGGGATCTCTGGTGCCAACGTCCTGACTTTC. V usage is TRBV19 and J usage is TRBJ2-6; D is uncertain. The V gene's germline CDR1 is LNHDA and CDR2 SQIVND (reference sequence). CDR3 length: 16 amino acids.

This sequence joins TRBV4-1 and TRBJ2-1; D is possibly TRBD2 (5 bases). Trimming pared 4 bases from V and 3 bases from J, leaving 10 bases between. From germline, CDR1 is MGHRA and CDR2 YSYEKL. CDR3 size: 14 residues. This CDR3 is CASSRGLFYNEQFF. The CDR3 nucleotides are TGCGCCAGCAGCCGCGGACTTTTCTACAATGAGCAGTTCTTC.

The chain joins TRBV7-2 to TRBJ2-2, with D unclear. CDR3 length: 12 residues. Trimming shortened V by 9 bases and J by 3 bases, and 8 bases separated the two germline ends. CDR1 SGHTA and CDR2 FQGNSA come from the germline V gene. The CDR3 protein is CARKGDTGELFF. The CDR3 region has the DNA TGTGCCAGAAAGGGTGACACCGGGGAGCTGTTTTTT. Full variable domain (rest looked up from reference TRBV7-2 and TRBJ2-2): GAGVSQSPSNKVTEKGKDVELRCDPISGHTALYWYRQSLGQGLEFLIYFQGNSAPDKSGLPSDRFSAERTGGSVSTLTIQRTQQEDSAVYLCARKGDTGELFFGEGSRLTVL.

V usage is TRBV20-1 and J usage is TRBJ2-7, with TRBD2 matching over 8 bases. V gave up 5 bases and J gave up 1 base; unmatched junction bases: 7. Germline loops: CDR1 DFQATT, CDR2 SNEGSKA (reference sequence). This CDR3 comprises 14 residues. The CDR3 here is CSAFAGGGSYEQYF. As DNA, the CDR3 is TGCAGTGCTTTCGCGGGAGGAGGTTCCTACGAGCAGTACTTC.

This sequence joins TRBV12-3 or TRBV12-4 and TRBJ2-5, with D maybe TRBD2 (6 bases). This CDR3 is 14 amino acids long. Trimming pared 3 bases from V and 1 base from J, leaving 9 bases between. CDR3 loop: CASSFKRAQETQYF. The CDR3 nucleotides are TGTGCCAGCAGTTTTAAGCGGGCCCAAGAGACCCAGTACTTC.

The chain is built from TRBV7-2 and TRBJ2-2; no firm D call. With 0 bases removed from V and 0 bases from J, the gap between germline ends came to 5 bases. The CDR3 extends over 15 amino acids. The germline gives CDR1 SGHTA, CDR2 FQGNSA. For the CDR3, the DNA is TGTGCCAGCAGCTTAGCGTATTCGAACACCGGGGAGCTGTTTTTT. It is translated as CASSLAYSNTGELFF.

This clonotype was counted a few times. The CDR3 loop reads CASSFPSLAGPRTDTQYF. CDR3 sequence (DNA): TGTGCCAGCAGCTTTCCTTCGCTAGCGGGTCCCCGCACAGATACGCAGTATTTT. The chain uses TRBV7-2 and TRBJ2-3; 8 positions agree with TRBD2. Germline values: CDR1 SGHTA, CDR2 FQGNSA. Trimming cost V 3 bases and J 1 base; bases outside gene matches: 12. CDR3 length equals 18 residues.

The CDR3 DNA is TGTGCCACCAGCAGAGATGGGAGGGAGACCCAGTACTTC. The encoded protein is CATSRDGRETQYF. The chain joins TRBV15 to TRBJ2-5; possible D gene TRBD2, 6 bases. Per germline, CDR1 LNHNV and CDR2 YYDKDF (reference sequence). The CDR3 extends over 13 amino acids. Trimming removed 0 bases at V and 5 bases at J, with 7 bases between.

This chain joins TRBV25-1 and TRBJ1-2; D is undetermined. V was shortened by 0 bases and J by 6 bases, with 8 bases between the two germline ends. Germline CDR1 MGHDK, CDR2 SYGVNS. The CDR3 is 13 amino acids. As DNA, the CDR3 is TGTGCCAGCAGTGAATACGTGAACGATGGCTACACCTTC. As protein: CASSEYVNDGYTF.

V and J are TRBV28 and TRBJ2-1, with 8 positions matching TRBD2. The DNA end is a closer match to TRBJ2-7, so the J assignment may be wrong. CDR3 size: 16 residues. The V gene's germline CDR1 is MDHEN and CDR2 SYDVKM. The CDR3 nucleotides read TGTGCCAGCAGTTTTGGGTTAGTAGCGGGATACAATGAGCAGTACTTC. Protein: CASSFGLVAGYNEQYF.

J is TRBJ2-5 and V is TRBV20-1; TRBD2 aligns across 7 bases. CDR3 length equals 17 residues. The germline V gene has CDR1 DFQATT and CDR2 SNEGSKA (reference sequence). The trim removed 1 base at V and 4 bases at J, leaving 15 bases unmatched. The CDR3 nucleotides are TGCAGTGCTAGAGCGGAGCTAGCGGAAACTAATTTAGAGACCCAGTACTTC. As protein: CSARAELAETNLETQYF.

This chain uses TRBV6-1 with TRBJ1-5; D is possibly TRBD1 (5 bases). CDR3 length: 16 amino acids. Germline CDR1 MNHNS, CDR2 SASEGT. The V gene lost 3 bases and the J gene lost 7 bases, with 19 bases spanning the gap. The CDR3, as DNA: TGTGCCAGCAGTGAGCGGCGGCAGGGAGCGGGACAGCCCCAGCATTTT. This sequence encodes CASSERRQGAGQPQHF.

This clonotype occurred many times. The V call is TRBV9, the J call TRBJ2-3, with TRBD1 identical over 7 bases. Germline-derived CDR1 and CDR2 are SGDLS and YYNGEE. CDR3 length: 13 amino acids. The junction had 2 bases not matched to a gene; V was cut back by 5 bases and J by 2 bases. The CDR3 nucleotides are TGTGCCAGCAGGGGACAGACCACAGATACGCAGTATTTT. It encodes CASRGQTTDTQYF.

V usage is TRBV30 and J usage is TRBJ1-2; perhaps TRBD1 as D (6 bases). From germline, CDR1 is GTSNPN and CDR2 SVGIG (reference sequence). Trimming removed 4 bases from V and 10 bases from J, with 16 bases in between. The CDR3 contains 12 residues. The CDR3 nucleotides are TGTGCCTGGAAGGGCCAGGGGTGGGCCTACACCTTC. This codes for CAWKGQGWAYTF.

This clonotype was observed a handful of times. The rearrangement uses TRBV3-1 and TRBJ2-7, with D possibly being TRBD1 or TRBD2 (6 bases each). The CDR3 runs to 15 residues. V was clipped by 4 bases and J by 1 base, with 14 bases between them. Germline V CDR1 and CDR2: LGHDT, YNNKEL (reference sequence). Here the CDR3 DNA reads TGTGCCAGCAGCCCTAAGGGGGGCAGATCCTACGAGCAGTACTTC. As protein: CASSPKGGRSYEQYF.

The rearrangement links TRBV9 to TRBJ2-1; D may correspond to TRBD1 or TRBD2 (6 bases each). Trimming removed 0 bases from V and 11 bases from J, with 15 bases in between. The CDR3 totals 14 residues. Germline V gene lookup returns CDR1 SGDLS and CDR2 YYNGEE. The DNA of the CDR3 is TGTGCCAGCAGCGTAGCACCACCCGGGGGCAAGCAGTTCTTC. Its translation is CASSVAPPGGKQFF. The entire variable domain, with the rest obtained from reference TRBV9 and TRBJ2-1, is as follows: DSGVTQTPKHLITATGQRVTLRCSPRSGDLSVYWYQQSLDQGLQFLIQYYNGEERAKGNILERFSAQQFPDLHSELNLSSLELGDSALYFCASSVAPPGGKQFFGPGTRLTVL.

This clonotype has at least ten counts. V gene TRBV7-2 combines with J gene TRBJ1-4; TRBD1 matches at 7 bases. The CDR3 totals 14 residues. V lost 0 bases and J lost 8; bases outside the gene matches: 3. Germline V gene data show CDR1 as SGHTA and CDR2 as FQGNSA. CDR3 sequence reads: CASSLAGGREKLFF. The CDR3 DNA reads TGTGCCAGCAGCTTAGCAGGGGGCCGAGAAAAACTGTTTTTT.

V gene TRBV12-3 or TRBV12-4 combines with J gene TRBJ1-2; D possibly corresponds to TRBD1 (5 bases). The CDR3 extends over 14 amino acids. V lost 7 bases and J 4 bases, leaving 16 bases between the germline ends. CDR3 nucleotides: TGTGCCAGCAATTTGTACGGGAGGGGCTATGGCTACACCTTC. This codes for CASNLYGRGYGYTF.